This T cell receptor beta chain comes out of a study of shared clonotypes between healthy human individuals. Study conclusions and caveats: Generation probabilities were higher for clonotypes shared across all four sorted-subset donors than for unshared ones. Generally, naive subsets came out with larger estimated richness than memory subsets.

CD4+ cells underwent separation, giving CD45RA+ naive and CD45RA-negative memory subsets. As concerns this clone: Its matching antigen is unknown.

On sorted subsets, replicate PCRs used about 200 ng DNA, or tens of thousands of T cell genomes. Profiled with immunoSEQ multiplex PCR; TCRdb holds only in-frame clones, not every one. The sample yields under 1,100,000 clones, about 70% seen once. V shed 0 bases and J shed 4 bases, with 6 bases lying between them. Germline V gives CDR1 SGHVS, CDR2 FNYEAQ. CDR3 size: 14 residues. The chain employs TRBV7-6 and TRBJ2-2; TRBD1 is a possible D gene (6 bases). The specimen was memory CD4+ T cells sorted from blood. Regarding subset: CD45RA-negative fraction. This clonotype originated in a young man in good health. The CDR3 loop reads CASSLARGTGELFF. CDR3 sequence (DNA): TGTGCCAGCAGCTTAGCCAGGGGCACCGGGGAGCTGTTTTTT.